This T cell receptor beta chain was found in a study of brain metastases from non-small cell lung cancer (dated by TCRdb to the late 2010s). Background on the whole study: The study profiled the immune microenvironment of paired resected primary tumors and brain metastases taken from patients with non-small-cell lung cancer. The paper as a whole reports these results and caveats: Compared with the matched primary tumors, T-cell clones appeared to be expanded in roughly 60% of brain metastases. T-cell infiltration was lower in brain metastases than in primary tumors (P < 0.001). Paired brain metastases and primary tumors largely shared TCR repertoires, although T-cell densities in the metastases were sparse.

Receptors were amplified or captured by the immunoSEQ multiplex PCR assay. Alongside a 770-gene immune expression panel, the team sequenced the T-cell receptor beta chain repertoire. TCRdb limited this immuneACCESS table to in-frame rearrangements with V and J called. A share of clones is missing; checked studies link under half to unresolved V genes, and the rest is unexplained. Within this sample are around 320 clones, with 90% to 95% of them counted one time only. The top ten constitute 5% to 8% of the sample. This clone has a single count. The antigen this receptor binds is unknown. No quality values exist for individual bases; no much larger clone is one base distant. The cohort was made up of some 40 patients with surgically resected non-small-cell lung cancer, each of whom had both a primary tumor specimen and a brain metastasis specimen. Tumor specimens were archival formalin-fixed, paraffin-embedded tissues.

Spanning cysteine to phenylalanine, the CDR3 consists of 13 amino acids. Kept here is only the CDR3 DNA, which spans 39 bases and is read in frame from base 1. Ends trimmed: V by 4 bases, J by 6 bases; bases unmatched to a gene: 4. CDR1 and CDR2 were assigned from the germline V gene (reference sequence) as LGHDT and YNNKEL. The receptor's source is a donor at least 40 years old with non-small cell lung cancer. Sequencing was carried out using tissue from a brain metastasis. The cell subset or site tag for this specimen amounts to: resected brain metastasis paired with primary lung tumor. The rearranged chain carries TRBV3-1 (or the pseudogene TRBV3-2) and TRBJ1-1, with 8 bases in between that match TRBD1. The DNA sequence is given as TGTGCCAGCAGCCGGACAGGGAGGGCTGAAGCTTTCTTT. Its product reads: CASSRTGRAEAFF.